This TCR beta chain was recovered during a study of T cell responses to AZD1222 COVID-19 vaccine. Broader study findings: Reportedly, close to half of spike-specific TCRs are directed against unmutated variant regions. Vaccination with two AZD1222 doses was followed by a rise in Spike-specific TCR breadth and depth. Clonal diversity may have been underestimated in mostly white British donors. Sampled repertoires all dated from after the peak T cell response.

A remark on this clone: As yet, its antigen is unknown. The junction shows a germline mismatch at one end, possibly a read error.

Libraries were prepared by immunoSEQ multiplex PCR; TCRdb keeps only in-frame clonotypes and omits some of them. The table shows 120,000 or so clones, with over 80% occurring only once. The CDR3 is 15 amino acids. Germline V lookup: CDR1 LNHDA, CDR2 SQIVND (reference sequence). The gene calls are TRBV19 and TRBJ1-1, with D hard to call. This sample comprised peripheral blood, obtained on day 0 of AZD1222 vaccination. This sequence was found in an adult in good health. The CDR3 loop reads CASSVEAGLGTEAFF. The CDR3 DNA sequence: TGTGCCAGTAGTGTAGAGGCAGGTCTGGGGACTGAAGCTTTCTTT.